The T cell receptor beta chain under discussion was sequenced for a study of T cells after yellow fever vaccination. Study-wide points: A weaker but faster secondary response was observed, peaking on day 5 versus 15.

Template switching with 5'RACE generated the TCR cDNA and added a universal primer site and UMIs. TCRdb itself ran the 5' RACE reads through MiXCR, one entry per CDR3 protein. The sample carries about 120,000 distinct CDR3 sequences, 6.5% to 9% recorded once. This clonotype was found many times. Its target is unknown. Germline CDR1 reads DFQATT; CDR2 reads SNEGSKA (reference sequence). The CDR3 sequence is 15 residues long. Trimming removed 1 base from V and 8 bases from J, with 17 bases in between. The chain has TRBV20-1 and TRBJ1-4; no clear D. Material: CD4+ T cells sorted from PBMCs, obtained 45 days after the first yellow fever vaccination. This clonotype was obtained from a man aged 18 to 29 who received the YFV17D yellow fever vaccine. Here the CDR3 DNA reads TGCAGTGCTAGAGGCCCGGTGGCAGCCTCCGAAAAACTGTTTTTT. This encodes CSARGPVAASEKLFF.